The T cell receptor (beta chain) described here comes from a study of blood T cell repertoires in COVID-19. Study information: Acute and convalescent COVID-19 specimens originated in the United States, Italy and Spain.

The CDR3 is 16 amino acids. CDR1 is LNHDA and CDR2 is SQIVND in the germline V gene (reference sequence). Trimming removed 4 bases from V and 4 bases from J; junction bases left unmatched: 8. Original data processing: How many nucleated cells were present was estimated from reference gene primer amplification. Assay used: immunoSEQ multiplex PCR; TCRdb lists only in-frame clones, some missing. The V and J calls and clone size are taken from that table; D and trimming were inferred from the DNA. The sample yields over 120,000 clones, approximately 84% seen once. This clone has a single count. This TCR was recovered from a woman between 55 and 75 years old with acute or convalescent COVID-19. This chain uses TRBV19 with TRBJ2-2, with TRBD2 matching 8 bases. Material for sequencing was peripheral blood. The CDR3 nucleotides read TGTGCCAGTAGTAGAGCCCTAGCGGGTGTCACCGGGGAGCTGTTTTTT. This encodes CASSRALAGVTGELFF.